The TCR beta chain under discussion was sequenced for a study of CD8 T cells in Susac syndrome. RNA was extracted with the RNeasy kit, and a quantity of roughly 0.5 to 1 ug was reverse transcribed using random hexamers. Across 54 Vbeta and 13 Jbeta, TCR beta CDR3 was amplified with immunoSEQ multiplex PCR. TCRdb used MiXCR to reprocess the immunoSEQ multiplex PCR reads, holding one entry per CDR3 protein. This table has about 190,000 distinct CDR3 sequences, 93% appearing once. J lost 8 bases, V lost 4 bases, and 2 bases had no gene match. This CDR3 spans 12 amino acids. The germline gives CDR1 DFQATT, CDR2 SNEGSKA (reference sequence).

J is TRBJ1-6 and V is TRBV20-1; TRBD1 matches at 7 bases. This sequence originates from a human donor in good health. Sequencing was done on a sample of CD4+ T cells from PBMCs. CDR3 DNA sequence: TGCAGTGCTACCCAGGGGGATTCACCCCTCCACTTT. It encodes CSATQGDSPLHF.